This is a list of T cell receptor beta chains from one sample in a study of blood T cell repertoires in COVID-19. Clones were read by immunoSEQ multiplex PCR, and TCRdb kept only the in-frame ones, dropping some. The sample shows about 140,000 clones, around 88% of them seen only once. The specimen sequenced was peripheral blood. These receptors originate from a woman aged 55-70 years with acute or convalescent COVID-19. Both conserved end residues are part of each CDR3. The order of the fields is clone size, J gene, V gene, D gene, CDR3 DNA, CDR3 protein. The D gene is left open where the match is weak. Clone size appears in some rows only: once, few, many, or a class for an expanded clone.

>.|TRBJ1-4|TRBV5-1|TRBD1
TGCGCCAGCAGCTTGGAGGGGACAGCTCGTTCCAATGAAAAACTGTTTTTT
CASSLEGTARSNEKLFF
>.|TRBJ1-6|TRBV4-1|.
TGCGCCAGCAGCCGGGGTAGGGGTTCACCCCTCCACTTT
CASSRGRGSPLHF
>once|TRBJ2-2|TRBV11-2|.
TGTGCCAGCAGCTTAGGACAGGTGAACACCGGGGAGCTGTTTTTT
CASSLGQVNTGELFF
>.|TRBJ2-7|TRBV4-1|.
TGCGCCAGCAGCCAAGCCCCTGCCCAAGCTTACGAGCAGTACTTC
CASSQAPAQAYEQYF
>many|TRBJ2-2|TRBV5-1|TRBD1
TGCGCCAGCAGCTCCGGACAGGGGGTCACCGGGGAGCTGTTTTTT
CASSSGQGVTGELFF
>once|TRBJ1-2|TRBV19|.
TGTGCCAGTAGTATGGGGCTTAACTATGGCTACACCTTC
CASSMGLNYGYTF
>.|TRBJ1-1|TRBV5-6|.
TGTGCCAGCAGCTTTGTGGGGGCAAACACTGAAGCTTTCTTT
CASSFVGANTEAFF
>once|TRBJ2-5|TRBV19|TRBD1
TGTGCCAGTAGTGCCGGGACAGGGACAACCGAGACCCAGTACTTC
CASSAGTGTTETQYF
>.|TRBJ1-1|TRBV7-9|.
TGTGCCAGCAGCTTAGATTTTTCGGACACTGAAGCTTTCTTT
CASSLDFSDTEAFF
>once|TRBJ2-1|TRBV19|TRBD1
TGTGCCAGTAGCAATGTCCGGTGGCAGGGGGCTGACAATGAGCAGTTCTTC
CASSNVRWQGADNEQFF
>.|TRBJ1-6|TRBV28|TRBD1
TGTGCCAGCAGTTCTGGAGGGACAGGAGATTCACCCCTCCACTTT
CASSSGGTGDSPLHF
>.|TRBJ1-2|TRBV3-1/TRBV3-2|.
TGTGCCAGCAGCCAAGATTCCCAGGGGTTGCATGGCTACACCTTC
CASSQDSQGLHGYTF
>.|TRBJ2-1|TRBV4-1|.
TGCGCCAGCAGCCAGGGGCTCAGCTCCTACAATGAGCAGTTCTTC
CASSQGLSSYNEQFF
>.|TRBJ2-3|TRBV19|TRBD2
TGTGCCAGTAGTATGGGACTAGCGGGGGGCCAACGATATACGCAGTATTTT
CASSMGLAGGQRYTQYF
>.|TRBJ1-1|TRBV3-1/TRBV3-2|.
TGTGCCAGCAGCCAGACCGACAGGAACACTGAAGCTTTCTTT
CASSQTDRNTEAFF
>.|TRBJ2-3|TRBV5-3|.
TGTGCCAGAAGCTTGCCAGAAGATACGCAGTATTTT
CARSLPEDTQYF
>.|TRBJ2-3|TRBV5-1|.
TGCGCCAGCAGCTTGGTTCAGGGGAGCGCAGATACGCAGTATTTT
CASSLVQGSADTQYF
>.|TRBJ2-3|TRBV9|TRBD2
TGTGCCAGCAGCGTAGCGGTAGCGGGGACCCAAGATACGCAGTATTTT
CASSVAVAGTQDTQYF
>.|TRBJ2-7|TRBV6-6|.
TGTGCCAGCAGCCCTAGGCAGGGGCAGCAGTACTTC
CASSPRQGQQYF
>.|TRBJ1-5|TRBV6-5|.
TGTGCCAGCAGTTACTCAATAAATCAGCCCCAGCATTTT
CASSYSINQPQHF
>.|TRBJ2-7|TRBV10-3|.
TGTGCCAGTCTCCAGGGGAGCTCCTACGAGCAGTACTTC
CASLQGSSYEQYF
>.|TRBJ2-2|TRBV5-1|TRBD1
TGCGCCAGCAGCGGGGGACAGGGTCCCGGGGAGCTGTTTTTT
CASSGGQGPGELFF
>.|TRBJ1-2|TRBV4-1|TRBD1
TGCGCCAGCAGCTCCGGGACAGCGTATGGCTACACCTTC
CASSSGTAYGYTF
>.|TRBJ2-3|TRBV7-3|TRBD1
TGTGCCAGCAGCTTTACAGGGGTCAGCACAGATACGCAGTATTTT
CASSFTGVSTDTQYF
>.|TRBJ2-1|TRBV28|TRBD2
TGTGCCAGCAGTTTACACTCTAGCGGGGCTTCCTACAATGAGCAGTTCTTC
CASSLHSSGASYNEQFF
>few|TRBJ1-3|TRBV4-3|TRBD1
TGCGCCAGCAGCCCCGGGACAGGCGACTCTGGAAACACCATATATTTT
CASSPGTGDSGNTIYF
>.|TRBJ2-1|TRBV6-6|.
TGTGCCAGCAAGCGCGGGGGCGGGGATGAGCAGTTCTTC
CASKRGGGDEQFF
>.|TRBJ2-5|TRBV19|.
TGTGCCACTGGTTCCAACTTCGGAGTGAAAGACCAAGAGACCCAGTACTTC
CATGSNFGVKDQETQYF
>.|TRBJ1-3|TRBV28|.
TGTGCCAGCAGCTGGGGGCAGGCCTCTGGAAACACCATATATTTT
CASSWGQASGNTIYF
>.|TRBJ2-2|TRBV6-5|.
TGTGCCAGCAGTCCGGGGTACACCGGGGAGCTGTTTTTT
CASSPGYTGELFF
>.|TRBJ2-2|TRBV7-9|.
TGTGCCAGCAAGTCCATACTAGACACCGGGGAGCTGTTTTTT
CASKSILDTGELFF
>once|TRBJ2-7|TRBV24-1|TRBD1
TGTGCCACCAGTGATCCGGGACAGGGGGATGATGAGCAGTACTTC
CATSDPGQGDDEQYF
>.|TRBJ2-2|TRBV5-6|.
TGTGCCAGCAGCTTGGGGAGGGCCGGGGAGCTGTTTTTT
CASSLGRAGELFF
>.|TRBJ1-6|TRBV2|.
TGTGCCAGCAGTGAGCAGGGTCATGATTCACCCCTCCACTTT
CASSEQGHDSPLHF
>.|TRBJ2-5|TRBV6-2/TRBV6-3|.
TGTGCCAGCAGTTCGCGAGAGACCCAGTACTTC
CASSSRETQYF
>.|TRBJ2-5|TRBV7-2|.
TGTGCCAGCAAAAGGGGAGGGGGAGGAGAGACCCAGTACTTC
CASKRGGGGETQYF
>.|TRBJ1-5|TRBV28|.
TGTGCCAGCAGTCTCGACAGTAGCAATCAGCCCCAGCATTTT
CASSLDSSNQPQHF
>.|TRBJ1-1|TRBV19|TRBD1
TGTGCCAGTAGTATGCAGGGGGTGGGTGATCGGAACACTGAAGCTTTCTTT
CASSMQGVGDRNTEAFF
>few|TRBJ1-6|TRBV5-1|TRBD1
TGCGCCAGCAGCTTGGGGTTGAACAGGGGCAATTCACCCCTCCACTTT
CASSLGLNRGNSPLHF
>.|TRBJ1-6|TRBV27|.
TGTGCCAGCAGTTTTTATAAGGGGTCCGACAGTCTCGGTTCACCCCTCCACTTT
CASSFYKGSDSLGSPLHF
>once|TRBJ2-3|TRBV3-1/TRBV3-2|TRBD2
TGTGCCAGCAGCCCCAGCGGGGGGGCCTCAGATACGCAGTATTTT
CASSPSGGASDTQYF
>.|TRBJ2-3|TRBV9|TRBD2
TGTGCCAGCAGCAATAGCGGGGGTTCATATACGCAGTATTTT
CASSNSGGSYTQYF
>.|TRBJ2-7|TRBV4-2|TRBD2
TGTGCCAGCAGCCCGGGGGGGCAGCGACGAGAGCAGTACTTC
CASSPGGQRREQYF
>.|TRBJ2-2|TRBV7-3|TRBD1
TGTGCCAGCAGCTGGACGACAGGGGCCTCCACCGGGGAGCTGTTTTTT
CASSWTTGASTGELFF
>.|TRBJ1-6|TRBV3-1/TRBV3-2|.
TGTGCCAGCAGCCCAAGCCTCGAGAATTCACCCCTCCACTTT
CASSPSLENSPLHF
>few|TRBJ1-1|TRBV3-1/TRBV3-2|.
TGTGCCAGCAATGGTTGGGCAGGGGATTCGGGGAGCACTGAAGCTTTCTTT
CASNGWAGDSGSTEAFF
>once|TRBJ2-4|TRBV6-2/TRBV6-3|.
TGTGCCAGCAGTTACGGGCTAGCCAAAAACATTCAGTACTTC
CASSYGLAKNIQYF
>.|TRBJ1-4|TRBV5-1|TRBD1
TGCGCCAGCAGCCAGCAAGCGACCGGGACAGGATCTGAAAAACTGTTTTTT
CASSQQATGTGSEKLFF
>.|TRBJ1-1|TRBV6-6|TRBD1
TGTGCCAGCAGTTTCCAACGGACAGGGGCGACTGAAGCTTTCTTT
CASSFQRTGATEAFF
>.|TRBJ1-6|TRBV2|.
TGTGCCAGCAGTGAATCCACAATTAAGAATGGTTCACCCCTCCACTTT
CASSESTIKNGSPLHF
>.|TRBJ1-2|TRBV2|TRBD1
TGTGCCAGCAGAGGACAGGGGGTCTATGGCTACACCTTC
CASRGQGVYGYTF